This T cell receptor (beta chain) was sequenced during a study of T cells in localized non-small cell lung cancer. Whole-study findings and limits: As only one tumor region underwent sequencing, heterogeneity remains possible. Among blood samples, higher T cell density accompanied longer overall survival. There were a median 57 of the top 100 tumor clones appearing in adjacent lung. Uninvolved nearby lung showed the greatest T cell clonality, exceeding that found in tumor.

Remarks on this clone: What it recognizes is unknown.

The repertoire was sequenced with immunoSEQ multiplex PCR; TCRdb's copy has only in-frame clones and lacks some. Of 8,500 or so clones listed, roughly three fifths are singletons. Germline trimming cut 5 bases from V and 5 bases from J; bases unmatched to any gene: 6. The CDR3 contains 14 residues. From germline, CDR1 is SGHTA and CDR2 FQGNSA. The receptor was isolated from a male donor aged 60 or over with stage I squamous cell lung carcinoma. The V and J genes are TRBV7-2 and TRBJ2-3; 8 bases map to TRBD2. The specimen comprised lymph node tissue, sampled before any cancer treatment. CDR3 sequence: CASSLGTSGDTQYF. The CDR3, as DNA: TGTGCCAGCAGCCTAGGGACTAGTGGAGATACGCAGTATTTT.